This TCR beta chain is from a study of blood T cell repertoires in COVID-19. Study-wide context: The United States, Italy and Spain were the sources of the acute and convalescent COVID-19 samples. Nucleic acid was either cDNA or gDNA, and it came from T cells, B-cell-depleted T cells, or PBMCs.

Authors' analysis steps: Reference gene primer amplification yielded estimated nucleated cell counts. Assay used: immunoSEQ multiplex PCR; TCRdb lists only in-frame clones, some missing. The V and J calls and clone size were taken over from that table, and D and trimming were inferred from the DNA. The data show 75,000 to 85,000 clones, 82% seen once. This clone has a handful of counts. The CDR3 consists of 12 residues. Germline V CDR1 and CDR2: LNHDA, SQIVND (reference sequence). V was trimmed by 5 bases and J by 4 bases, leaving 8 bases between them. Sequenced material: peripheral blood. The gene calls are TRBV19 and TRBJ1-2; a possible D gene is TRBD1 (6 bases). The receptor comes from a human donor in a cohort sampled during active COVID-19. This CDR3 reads CASSARGYGYTF. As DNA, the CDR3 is TGTGCCAGTAGTGCCAGGGGCTATGGCTACACCTTC.